This record looks at one T cell receptor (beta chain) sequence and its context. Adults between about 18 and 95 years of age took part from 24 US areas. The sample is drawn from a study of blood T cell repertoires in COVID-19. Study in general: Sources were T cells, B-cell-depleted T cells, or PBMCs; the material itself was cDNA or gDNA.

The assay was immunoSEQ multiplex PCR, and TCRdb's table has in-frame clones only and misses some. The repertoire holds some 270,000 clones, with almost 85% as singletons. The CDR3 has 14 amino acids. Trimming stripped 5 bases from V and 4 bases from J, with 14 bases between. CDR1 SGHTA and CDR2 FQGNSA come from the germline V gene. The chain employs TRBV7-2 and TRBJ1-1, with a possible D match to TRBD1 (5 bases). This TCR came from a woman between 45 and 60 years old with acute COVID-19. The sequencing sample was made of PBMCs or T cells enriched from blood (not recorded which). CDR3 coding DNA: TGTGCCAGCAGCCAACAACTGGGGGGCACTGAAGCTTTCTTT. Its protein product is CASSQQLGGTEAFF.